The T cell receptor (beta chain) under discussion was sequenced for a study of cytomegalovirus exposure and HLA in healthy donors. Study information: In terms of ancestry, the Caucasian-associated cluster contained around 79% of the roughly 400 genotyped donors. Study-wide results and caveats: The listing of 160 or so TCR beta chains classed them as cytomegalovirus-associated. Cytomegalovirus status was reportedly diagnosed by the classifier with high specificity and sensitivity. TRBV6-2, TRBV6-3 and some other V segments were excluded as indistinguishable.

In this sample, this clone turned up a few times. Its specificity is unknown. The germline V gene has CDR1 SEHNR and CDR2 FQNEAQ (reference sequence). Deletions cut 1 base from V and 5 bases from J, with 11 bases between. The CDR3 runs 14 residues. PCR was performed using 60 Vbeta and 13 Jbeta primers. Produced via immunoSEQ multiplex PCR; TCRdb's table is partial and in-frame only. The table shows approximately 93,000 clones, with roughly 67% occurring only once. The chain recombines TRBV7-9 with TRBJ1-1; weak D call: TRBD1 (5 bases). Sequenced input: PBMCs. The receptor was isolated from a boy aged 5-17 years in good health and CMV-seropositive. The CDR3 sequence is CASSLVVGGTEAFF. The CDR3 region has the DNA TGTGCCAGCAGCTTAGTAGTCGGGGGAACTGAAGCTTTCTTT.